This passage covers 29 T cell receptor beta chains from one sample sequenced in a study of CD8 T cells in ankylosing spondylitis. One entry per CDR3 protein, called by TCRdb with MiXCR from the 5' RACE reads. The sample shows about 320,000 distinct CDR3 sequences, approximately 10% of them seen only once. Source material: blood, either unsorted or a sorted T cell fraction (not recorded which). These receptors originate from a female donor with ankylosing spondylitis or in good health (not recorded which).

The chain recombines TRBV20-1 with TRBJ2-2, with unresolved D. CDR1 is DFQATT, CDR2 SNEGSKA, per germline (reference sequence). Trimming stripped 7 bases from V and 5 bases from J, with 11 bases between. The CDR3 is made up of 12 amino acids. The CDR3 DNA reads TGCAGTGTTATGGGCGATACCGGGGAGCTGTTTTTT. Amino acid sequence: CSVMGDTGELFF.

This clonotype was recorded a few times. The chain recombines TRBV7-2 with TRBJ1-1; 7 bases are a match to TRBD1. V was pared by 5 bases and J by 3 bases, with 6 bases of the junction left unmatched. Germline CDR1 reads SGHTA; CDR2 reads FQGNSA. The CDR3 contains 14 residues. The CDR3: CASSQTGRYTEAFF. Here the CDR3 DNA reads TGTGCCAGCAGCCAGACAGGGCGGTACACTGAAGCTTTCTTT.

In its sample, this clonotype was seen a few times. CDR3 sequence (DNA): TGTGCCAGCAGCCAGTTAGGGTGGGGCGGTTACGAGCAGTACTTC. Protein sequence: CASSQLGWGGYEQYF. This chain joins TRBV7-9 and TRBJ2-7; D might be TRBD1 (5 bases). The germline V and J ends were trimmed by 5 bases and 4 bases, with 18 bases remaining between them. The CDR3 covers 15 residues. Per germline, CDR1 SEHNR and CDR2 FQNEAQ (reference sequence).

This clonotype has at least ten counts. The chain has TRBV2 and TRBJ2-7; D gene ambiguous. Germline values: CDR1 SNHLY, CDR2 FYNNEI. Trimming took off 6 bases at V and 4 bases at J, with 13 bases between the two ends. The CDR3 is 13 amino acids. The CDR3 DNA sequence: TGTGCCAGCAGGCGAGACTTTGATTACGAGCAGTACTTC. Protein sequence: CASRRDFDYEQYF.

This clonotype occurred many times. The rearrangement joins TRBV5-1 to TRBJ2-1; D call uncertain. This CDR3 has 14 amino acids. Per the germline V gene, CDR1 is SGHRS and CDR2 is YFSETQ. V was shortened by 0 bases and J by 3 bases, with 7 bases between the two germline ends. The DNA for the CDR3 is TGCGCCAGCAGCTTGGGGCAGTTCTACAATGAGCAGTTCTTC. As protein: CASSLGQFYNEQFF. Full variable domain (rest looked up from reference TRBV5-1 and TRBJ2-1): KAGVTQTPRYLIKTRGQQVTLSCSPISGHRSVSWYQQTPGQGLQFLFEYFSETQRNKGNFPGRFSGRQFSNSRSEMNVSTLELGDSALYLCASSLGQFYNEQFFGPGTRLTVL.

In the case of this clonotype: Germline is not matched at one junction end, which may reflect a read error. This chain connects TRBV20-1 to TRBJ2-1, with 9 bases that match TRBD2. CDR1 and CDR2 from the germline V gene are DFQATT and SNEGSKA (reference sequence). This CDR3 contains 17 residues. The CDR3 nucleotides read TGCTGTGCTGCAAAGGGGGACGCTAGCGGGAACTACAATGAGCAGTTCTTC. It encodes CCAAKGDASGNYNEQFF.

This clonotype was found many times. This rearrangement joins TRBV6-2 or TRBV6-3 to TRBJ2-7; D is possibly TRBD2 (6 bases). The germline gives CDR1 MNHEY, CDR2 SVGEGT. CDR3 length: 15 amino acids. With 2 bases removed from V and 2 bases from J, the gap between germline ends came to 13 bases. In DNA form, the CDR3 reads TGTGCCAGCAGTTACCTTGCGGGGCCTACCTACGAGCAGTACTTC. The encoded protein is CASSYLAGPTYEQYF.

As for this clonotype: A much larger clone is a single base away; this may be a read error. The V gene is TRBV15, the J gene TRBJ2-3, with TRBD1 matching over 7 bases. Germline CDR1 is LNHNV and CDR2 is YYDKDF (reference sequence). CDR3 size: 16 residues. For the CDR3, the DNA is TGTGCCACGAGAGAACAGGGGTCTATCGGTTGGGATACGCAGTTTTTT. Amino acid sequence: CATREQGSIGWDTQFF.

V and J are TRBV28 and TRBJ2-3; 8 bases match TRBD1. The V gene's germline CDR1 is MDHEN and CDR2 SYDVKM. Trimming cost V 3 bases and J 1 base; bases outside gene matches: 3. There are 15 residues in the CDR3. CDR3 bases: TGTGCCAGCAGTTTTGCGGGACAGGGCACAGATACGCAGTATTTT. Its translation is CASSFAGQGTDTQYF. The entire variable domain, with the rest obtained from reference TRBV28 and TRBJ2-3, is as follows: DVKVTQSSRYLVKRTGEKVFLECVQDMDHENMFWYRQDPGLGLRLIYFSYDVKMKEKGDIPEGYSVSREKKERFSLILESASTNQTSMYLCASSFAGQGTDTQYFGPGTRLTVL.

The sample holds many counts of this clonotype. This sequence joins TRBV20-1 and TRBJ1-1; no definite D call. Germline V gene sequence: CDR1 DFQATT, CDR2 SNEGSKA (reference sequence). V was clipped by 5 bases and J by 0 bases, with 10 bases between them. CDR3 length: 13 residues. CDR3 sequence reads: CSAGRSMNTEAFF. The DNA of the CDR3 is TGCAGTGCTGGGAGGAGCATGAACACTGAAGCTTTCTTT.

The sample holds many counts of this clonotype. The chain has TRBV5-1 and TRBJ2-7; the match to TRBD2 covers 8 bases. The V segment lost 3 bases and the J segment 2 bases; nucleotides outside the gene matches: 4. The CDR3 contains 14 residues. Germline V gene lookup returns CDR1 SGHRS and CDR2 YFSETQ. The chain's CDR3 is CASSSGTRTYEQYF. DNA for the CDR3: TGCGCCAGCAGCTCCGGGACTAGAACCTACGAGCAGTACTTC.

This clonotype was counted at least ten times. The chain couples TRBV20-1 to TRBJ1-5; D gene unclear. Between the trimmed V and J ends, which lost 3 bases and 9 bases, there was a span of 15 bases. Germline loops: CDR1 DFQATT, CDR2 SNEGSKA (reference sequence). The CDR3 loop spans 13 amino acids. The CDR3 region has the DNA TGCAGTGCTAGTAAAGAGGTTGCGGGGCCCCAGCATTTT. It is translated as CSASKEVAGPQHF.

The chain carries TRBV28 and TRBJ2-3; TRBD2 agrees at 12 bases. The CDR3 consists of 16 residues. V lost 0 bases and J lost 4; bases outside the gene matches: 2. Germline V lookup: CDR1 MDHEN, CDR2 SYDVKM. The CDR3: CASSLWSSGRADTQYF. CDR3 DNA sequence: TGTGCCAGCAGTTTATGGTCTAGCGGGAGGGCAGATACGCAGTATTTT. Full variable domain (rest looked up from reference TRBV28 and TRBJ2-3): DVKVTQSSRYLVKRTGEKVFLECVQDMDHENMFWYRQDPGLGLRLIYFSYDVKMKEKGDIPEGYSVSREKKERFSLILESASTNQTSMYLCASSLWSSGRADTQYFGPGTRLTVL.

This clonotype has a handful of counts. The chain carries TRBV20-1 and TRBJ1-5; maybe TRBD1 (6 bases). This CDR3 has 15 amino acids. V gave up 0 bases and J gave up 9 bases, with 18 bases separating them. Germline assignment: CDR1 DFQATT and CDR2 SNEGSKA (reference sequence). This CDR3 reads CSAREEGGGSGPQHF. CDR3 coding DNA: TGCAGTGCTAGAGAGGAGGGGGGGGGCTCTGGGCCCCAGCATTTT.

Only a few counts were recorded for this clonotype. The rearrangement joins TRBV20-1 to TRBJ2-7; D ambiguous. CDR1 is DFQATT and CDR2 is SNEGSKA in the germline V gene (reference sequence). This CDR3 region has 14 residues. V dropped 5 bases and J dropped 2 bases, with 16 bases sitting between them. The CDR3 region has the DNA TGCAGTGCTTACGACATTTTAAAAGCCTACGAGCAGTACTTC. It yields the protein CSAYDILKAYEQYF.

This clonotype was seen at least ten times. The chain has TRBV24-1 and TRBJ2-1, with 7 bases identical to TRBD2. V lost 9 bases to trimming and J lost 7 bases; unmatched junction nucleotides: 11. In germline, CDR1 is KGHDR, CDR2 SFDVKD. This CDR3 spans 14 amino acids. The CDR3 DNA follows: TGTGCCACCGCCCCCGGACTAGGGATGAATGAGCAGTTCTTC. This gives the protein CATAPGLGMNEQFF.

This chain links TRBV27 with TRBJ1-6; possible D gene TRBD1, 6 bases. CDR1 is MNHEY, CDR2 SMNVEV, per germline (reference sequence). The CDR3 runs 19 residues. V was shortened by 0 bases and J by 0 bases, with 15 bases between the two germline ends. The CDR3: CASSLSKQGPFSYNSPLHF. Here the CDR3 DNA reads TGTGCCAGCAGTTTATCGAAGCAGGGGCCCTTCTCCTATAATTCACCCCTCCACTTT.

The chain carries TRBV24-1 and TRBJ2-7; 9 positions match TRBD1. CDR3 length equals 15 residues. Trimming removed 4 bases from V and 1 base from J; junction bases left unmatched: 4. Germline CDR1 and CDR2: KGHDR and SFDVKD. The CDR3 DNA follows: TGTGCCACCAGTGAGTCCGGGACAGGGTCCTACGAGCAGTACTTC. This sequence encodes CATSESGTGSYEQYF.

The genes are TRBV29-1 and TRBJ2-7; D could derive from TRBD1 or TRBD2 (6 bases each). The germline gives CDR1 SQVTM, CDR2 ANQGSEA. This CDR3 contains 14 residues. The V gene lost 4 bases and the J gene lost 1 base, with 14 bases spanning the gap. In nucleotides, the CDR3 is TGCAGCGTTGTCACTAGGGGGGCGTCCTACGAGCAGTACTTC. This gives the protein CSVVTRGASYEQYF.

This clonotype was detected only a few times. J is TRBJ1-1 and V is TRBV7-8; 11 nucleotides align to TRBD1. The CDR3 has 17 amino acids. Germline CDR1 reads SGHVS; CDR2 reads FQNEAQ. Unmatched junction bases numbered 8, after V lost 3 bases and J lost 2 bases. The CDR3 is CASSLRGQGGLNTEAFF. The DNA for the CDR3 is TGTGCCAGCAGCTTGAGGGGACAGGGGGGACTAAACACTGAAGCTTTCTTT.

This clonotype came up many times. The chain recombines TRBV10-3 with TRBJ1-5; 7 bases are a match to TRBD1. The trim removed 3 bases at V and 3 bases at J, leaving 8 bases unmatched. Germline V lookup: CDR1 ENHRY, CDR2 SYGVKD. There are 16 residues in the CDR3. In DNA form, the CDR3 reads TGTGCCATCAGTGACCTGGGACAGAGGGCCAATCAGCCCCAGCATTTT. Translating it yields CAISDLGQRANQPQHF.

This clonotype has a count of ten or more. The chain carries TRBV12-3 or TRBV12-4 and TRBJ2-3, with D unclear. Deletions cut 4 bases from V and 3 bases from J, with 8 bases between. The CDR3 runs 13 residues. This CDR3 reads CASSYGWTDTQYF. The CDR3 bases are TGTGCCAGCAGTTATGGGTGGACAGATACGCAGTATTTT.

This clonotype was counted ten times or more. The V gene is TRBV18, the J gene TRBJ2-5; D gene uncertain. Trimming shortened V by 3 bases and J by 2 bases, and 4 bases separated the two germline ends. Germline V gene data show CDR1 as KGHSH and CDR2 as LQKENI. The length of the CDR3 is 12 residues. The CDR3 nucleotides read TGTGCCAGCTCACCGGGGCAAGAGACCCAGTACTTC. This codes for CASSPGQETQYF.

This clonotype was counted many times. This chain links TRBV5-6 with TRBJ2-1; D is perhaps TRBD2 (6 bases). The CDR3 extends over 15 amino acids. Looked up from germline, CDR1 is SGHDT and CDR2 is YYEEEE. Trimming took off 0 bases at V and 7 bases at J, with 14 bases between the two ends. In DNA, the CDR3 is TGTGCCAGCAGCTTGGAATCTGGAGGGGTAAATGAGCAGTTCTTC. It codes for CASSLESGGVNEQFF. The complete variable domain, with remaining parts taken from reference TRBV5-6 and TRBJ2-1, reads DAGVTQSPTHLIKTRGQQVTLRCSPKSGHDTVSWYQQALGQGPQFIFQYYEEEERQRGNFPDRFSGHQFPNYSSELNVNALLLGDSALYLCASSLESGGVNEQFFGPGTRLTVL.

The chain couples TRBV27 to TRBJ1-6; TRBD1 matches 7 bases. From germline, CDR1 is MNHEY and CDR2 SMNVEV (reference sequence). V was clipped by 3 bases and J by 6 bases; unmatched bases: 11. The CDR3 has 17 residues. The CDR3 sequence: CASSFEKIDRVNSPLHF. The CDR3 DNA is TGTGCCAGCAGTTTTGAAAAAATCGACAGGGTTAATTCACCCCTCCACTTT.

This clonotype was seen many times. The V and J genes are TRBV7-3 and TRBJ2-2; no firm D call. The V and J ends lost 6 bases and 8 bases respectively, with 10 bases between them. Germline V gene sequence: CDR1 SGHTA, CDR2 FQGTGA. The CDR3 sequence is 12 residues long. CDR3 sequence reads: CASSIQEGELFF. The CDR3 DNA reads TGTGCCAGCAGTATCCAGGAAGGGGAGCTGTTTTTT.

This clonotype was counted at least ten times. This chain joins TRBV5-1 and TRBJ2-3, with no clear D. This CDR3 spans 15 amino acids. From germline, CDR1 is SGHRS and CDR2 YFSETQ. Deletions cut 1 base from V and 0 bases from J, with 9 bases between. CDR3 amino acids: CASSLTPSSTDTQYF. CDR3 DNA sequence: TGCGCCAGCAGCTTGACCCCTTCTAGCACAGATACGCAGTATTTT.

Ten or more counts support this clonotype. The V call is TRBV6-5, the J call TRBJ1-2; D is perhaps TRBD1 (5 bases). CDR3 size: 12 residues. Germline V gene lookup returns CDR1 MNHEY and CDR2 SVGAGI. V gave up 6 bases and J gave up 2 bases, with 7 bases separating them. The CDR3, as DNA: TGTGCCAGCAGGCAGGGAAACTATGGCTACACCTTC. Translating gives CASRQGNYGYTF.

This clonotype was counted ten times or more. The genes are TRBV5-1 and TRBJ1-2; 10 bases map to TRBD1. The J segment lost 10 bases and the V segment lost 5 bases, leaving 8 bases of the junction unmatched. This CDR3 is 13 amino acids long. The germline CDR1 and CDR2 sequences are SGHRS and YFSETQ. CDR3 residues: CASRPGQGLFYTF. The CDR3 DNA reads TGCGCCAGCAGACCGGGACAGGGGCTGTTCTACACCTTC.